This record covers a single TCR beta chain. What it binds is unknown. These data originate in a study of cytomegalovirus exposure and HLA in healthy donors. Primers for the PCR totalled 60 Vbeta and 13 Jbeta. Assay used: immunoSEQ multiplex PCR; TCRdb lists only in-frame clones, some missing. This sample carries about 98,000 clones, around 60% of them seen once, and the ten largest clones take around 5%. Germline CDR1 and CDR2: SGHRS and YFSETQ. V was clipped by 0 bases and J by 5 bases, with 14 bases between them. The length of the CDR3 is 15 residues. Whole-study results and caveats: In an earlier analysis, productive rearrangement rates for most beta V segments clustered near 87% or 30%. Presence/absence analyses treated sequencing depth as roughly uniform across donors. Overall, around 160 TCR beta chains were annotated as cytomegalovirus-associated.

The sequenced material came from PBMCs. The chain combines TRBV5-1 with TRBJ2-5; tentative D call: TRBD2 (7 bases). The receptor was derived from a human donor in good health. In DNA, the CDR3 is TGCGCCAGCAGCTTGGTGGGGGCGCGGGAGGAGACCCAGTACTTC. Residues: CASSLVGAREETQYF. The entire variable domain, with the rest obtained from reference TRBV5-1 and TRBJ2-5, is as follows: KAGVTQTPRYLIKTRGQQVTLSCSPISGHRSVSWYQQTPGQGLQFLFEYFSETQRNKGNFPGRFSGRQFSNSRSEMNVSTLELGDSALYLCASSLVGAREETQYFGPGTRLLVL.